This entry lists 25 T cell receptor beta chains sequenced from one sample in a study of pediatric ulcerative colitis. Method: immunoSEQ multiplex PCR; TCRdb's copy keeps in-frame clones and lacks some. The data contain around 61,000 clones, less than 90% of them singletons. The sample taken for sequencing was blood. The receptors were gathered from a boy aged 5-17 years with severe ulcerative colitis.

The V gene is TRBV29-1, the J gene TRBJ2-3, with D unresolved. The CDR3 covers 10 residues. The germline CDR1 and CDR2 sequences are SQVTM and ANQGSEA. V was cut by 8 bases and J by 2 bases, with 5 bases left in between. CDR3 sequence: CSTDTDTQYF. For the CDR3, the DNA is TGCAGCACGGACACAGATACGCAGTATTTT.

The genes are TRBV21-1 and TRBJ2-1; TRBD2, the D gene given by the table, was not confirmed from the DNA. TRBV21-1 is termed a pseudogene. The CDR3 extends over 12 amino acids. CDR3 residues: CASRGTYNEQFF. CDR3 in DNA: TGTGCCAGCAGGGGGACTTACAATGAGCAGTTCTTC.

This clone appeared a single time. The rearrangement uses TRBV29-1 and TRBJ2-1; D is unclear. CDR3 size: 12 residues. With 1 base removed from V and 3 bases from J, the gap between germline ends came to 4 bases. Germline V lookup: CDR1 SQVTM, CDR2 ANQGSEA. In nucleotides, the CDR3 is TGCAGCGTTGAAGGGAACTACAATGAGCAGTTCTTC. The encoded protein is CSVEGNYNEQFF.

This chain connects TRBV4-3 to TRBJ2-5; TRBD2 agrees at 14 bases. Germline V gene data show CDR1 as LGHNA and CDR2 as YSLEER. This CDR3 is built from 16 residues. V was clipped by 4 bases and J by 5 bases; unmatched bases: 6. In DNA form, the CDR3 reads TGCGCCAGCAGCCGAACAGGGACTAGCGGGAGCGAGACCCAGTACTTC. Protein product: CASSRTGTSGSETQYF.

V gene TRBV11-2 combines with J gene TRBJ2-1; 7 positions agree with TRBD2. V trimming: 5 bases; J trimming: 4 bases; junction bases outside the gene matches: 5. Germline V gene lookup returns CDR1 SGHAT and CDR2 FQNNGV. This CDR3 is 14 amino acids long. CDR3: CASSLAALYNEQFF. DNA for the CDR3: TGTGCCAGCAGCCTAGCGGCCCTGTACAATGAGCAGTTCTTC.

CDR3 in DNA: TGTGCCATCCGGCGGGGTTCGGGCGCCGGGGAGCTGTTTTTT. This translates into CAIRRGSGAGELFF. This chain connects TRBV10-3 to TRBJ2-2; a weak D match, TRBD2 (6 bases). The CDR3 spans 14 residues. Trimming left V 8 bases short and J 6 bases short, with 16 bases between. From germline, CDR1 is ENHRY and CDR2 SYGVKD.

The genes are TRBV19 and TRBJ2-2, with 7 bases that match TRBD2. The CDR3 loop spans 15 amino acids. V shed 4 bases, J shed 5 bases, and the junction held 7 bases outside the gene matches. In germline, CDR1 is LNHDA, CDR2 SQIVND (reference sequence). The CDR3 reads CASSTTQRDTGELFF. CDR3 DNA: TGTGCCAGTAGTACAACCCAGCGGGATACCGGGGAGCTGTTTTTT.

The chain combines TRBV21-1 with TRBJ1-4. TRBV21-1 has pseudogene status. The CDR3 covers 13 residues. The DNA of the CDR3 is TGTGCCAGCAGCAAAGGCGAGCCTGAAAAACTGTTTTTT. As protein: CASSKGEPEKLFF.

The chain carries TRBV7-9 and TRBJ2-7; 8 bases match TRBD2. There are 15 residues in the CDR3. Germline CDR1 reads SEHNR; CDR2 reads FQNEAQ (reference sequence). V lost 1 base to trimming and J lost 7 bases; unmatched junction nucleotides: 9. The CDR3 DNA sequence: TGTGCCAGCAGCTTAGGGGACGGGAGGGTCGGAGAGCAGTACTTC. It codes for CASSLGDGRVGEQYF.

The CDR3 loop reads CASSLGPGNTIYF. CDR3 nucleotide sequence: TGTGCCAGCAGTTTAGGACCCGGAAACACCATATATTTT. V and J are TRBV27 and TRBJ1-3; D is unclear. V was trimmed by 2 bases and J by 4 bases, leaving 6 bases between them. The length of the CDR3 is 13 residues. Germline CDR1 reads MNHEY; CDR2 reads SMNVEV (reference sequence).

This chain joins TRBV19 and TRBJ2-7; TRBD1 agrees at 7 bases. In germline, CDR1 is LNHDA, CDR2 SQIVND (reference sequence). This CDR3 has 14 amino acids. After removal of 4 bases from V and 1 base from J, the junction contained 4 bases not matched to a gene. The CDR3 sequence: CASSNRDSSYEQYF. The CDR3, as DNA: TGTGCCAGTAGTAACCGGGACAGTTCCTACGAGCAGTACTTC.

The genes are TRBV5-1 and TRBJ2-7, with D perhaps assigned TRBD1 or TRBD2 (5 bases each). This CDR3 comprises 12 residues. The V end was cut by 3 bases, the J end by 3 bases, with 7 bases between. Germline values: CDR1 SGHRS, CDR2 YFSETQ. CDR3 sequence: CASSWDGYEQYF. CDR3 DNA: TGCGCCAGCAGCTGGGACGGCTACGAGCAGTACTTC.

This clone was picked up a small number of times. J is TRBJ1-5 and V is TRBV6-5, with D possibly matching TRBD1 (5 bases). Between the trimmed V and J ends, which lost 4 bases and 4 bases, there was a span of 8 bases. Germline V gene data show CDR1 as MNHEY and CDR2 as SVGAGI. This CDR3 spans 13 amino acids. The CDR3 DNA reads as TGTGCCAGCAGTTCAGGGAAGAATCAGCCCCAGCATTTT. Amino acids: CASSSGKNQPQHF.

J is TRBJ2-7 and V is TRBV14, with no clear D. The ends were cut back, 1 base at V and 4 bases at J, with 14 bases in the middle. This CDR3 comprises 15 residues. Germline V gives CDR1 SGHDN, CDR2 FVKESK. The CDR3 protein is CASSQVGAPPYEQYF. The DNA for the CDR3 is TGTGCCAGCAGCCAAGTCGGCGCCCCACCTTACGAGCAGTACTTC.

This clone appeared once. J is TRBJ2-5 and V is TRBV19; D may be TRBD1 or TRBD2 (7 bases each). This CDR3 has 12 residues. Trimming took 11 bases from V and 4 from J, leaving 14 bases between them. The germline V gene has CDR1 LNHDA and CDR2 SQIVND (reference sequence). CDR3 region: CASGGEGETQYF. The CDR3, as DNA: TGTGCCTCAGGGGGGGAAGGAGAGACCCAGTACTTC.

V usage is TRBV7-9 and J usage is TRBJ2-3; D possibly corresponds to TRBD2 (5 bases). Germline V gene data show CDR1 as SEHNR and CDR2 as FQNEAQ (reference sequence). There are 17 residues in the CDR3. Trimming removed 0 bases from V and 5 bases from J, with 18 bases in between. Here the CDR3 reads CASSLATHRGAVDTQYF. CDR3 DNA: TGTGCCAGCAGCTTAGCGACTCATCGGGGAGCGGTAGATACGCAGTATTTT.

The V call is TRBV21-1, the J call TRBJ2-1; the D call TRBD2 from the table was never checked on the DNA. TRBV21-1 is listed as a pseudogene. This CDR3 is 16 amino acids long. CDR3 nucleotides: TGTGCCAGCAGCCCTCAGACTAGCGCGCGTCCCAATGAGCAGTTCTTC. Protein sequence: CASSPQTSARPNEQFF.

V and J are TRBV5-6 and TRBJ2-1; possibly TRBD1 for D (5 bases). The germline V and J ends were trimmed by 0 bases and 10 bases, with 17 bases remaining between them. Germline CDR1 reads SGHDT; CDR2 reads YYEEEE. This CDR3 contains 15 residues. CDR3 in amino acids: CASSLAQDTPQEQFF. The CDR3 nucleotides read TGTGCCAGCAGCTTGGCTCAGGACACTCCGCAGGAGCAGTTCTTC.

The chain is built from TRBV5-4 and TRBJ1-1, with D unresolved. Germline V gene lookup returns CDR1 SGHNT and CDR2 YYREEE (reference sequence). Trimming pared 0 bases from V and 0 bases from J, leaving 12 bases between. The CDR3 is 16 amino acids. The CDR3 coding sequence is TGTGCCAGCAGCTTGGGGACGGGGTACATGAACACTGAAGCTTTCTTT. Protein sequence: CASSLGTGYMNTEAFF.

V usage is TRBV19 and J usage is TRBJ1-1; D is possibly TRBD1 (5 bases). Trimming took off 7 bases at V and 2 bases at J, with 20 bases between the two ends. The germline gives CDR1 LNHDA, CDR2 SQIVND (reference sequence). The CDR3 consists of 16 residues. DNA for the CDR3: TGTGCCAGTACTCCTTGGGGGGAGAGTTATAACACTGAAGCTTTCTTT. It specifies CASTPWGESYNTEAFF.

This clone was counted a single time. The chain uses TRBV7-6 and TRBJ2-3; D is undetermined. The CDR3 consists of 14 residues. CDR1 and CDR2 (germline): SGHVS, FNYEAQ. The V gene lost 4 bases and the J gene lost 0 bases, with 8 bases spanning the gap. The CDR3 protein is CASSSRESTDTQYF. The DNA for the CDR3 is TGTGCCAGCAGCTCTCGCGAGAGCACAGATACGCAGTATTTT.

The chain combines TRBV6-1 with TRBJ2-3; no clear D gene. The V end lost 8 bases, the J end lost 0 bases, and 12 bases lay between the germline ends. Germline CDR1 reads MNHNS; CDR2 reads SASEGT. CDR3 size: 14 residues. This CDR3 is CASSRAFSTDTQYF. The CDR3 coding sequence is TGTGCCAGCTCAAGGGCGTTTAGCACAGATACGCAGTATTTT.

The CDR3 spells CASSSTSGRTDTGELFF. CDR3 nucleotides: TGTGCCAGCAGCTCGACTAGCGGGAGAACGGACACCGGGGAGCTGTTTTTT. The chain couples TRBV13 to TRBJ2-2; TRBD2 agrees at 12 bases. From germline, CDR1 is PRHDT and CDR2 FYEKMQ (reference sequence). The trim removed 4 bases at V and 3 bases at J, leaving 6 bases unmatched. The CDR3 is 17 amino acids. Variable domain in full (rest from reference TRBV13 and TRBJ2-2): AAGVIQSPRHLIKEKRETATLKCYPIPRHDTVYWYQQGPGQDPQFLISFYEKMQSDKGSIPDRFSAQQFSDYHSELNMSSLELGDSALYFCASSSTSGRTDTGELFFGEGSRLTVL.

The chain joins TRBV7-9 to TRBJ2-5, with TRBD2 identical over 10 bases. Germline V gene sequence: CDR1 SEHNR, CDR2 FQNEAQ (reference sequence). The CDR3 totals 17 residues. J gave up 0 bases and V 5 bases, and 9 bases lay outside the gene matches. The CDR3 here is CASSPGLAVLYQETQYF. The CDR3 DNA follows: TGTGCCAGCAGCCCCGGACTAGCGGTTTTGTACCAAGAGACCCAGTACTTC.

This clone was picked up a small number of times. The rearrangement joins TRBV19 to TRBJ1-2, with 7 bases lining up with TRBD1. This CDR3 comprises 14 residues. The V segment lost 1 base and the J segment 8 bases; nucleotides outside the gene matches: 7. In germline, CDR1 is LNHDA, CDR2 SQIVND (reference sequence). The CDR3 protein is CASSIGTGPWGYTF. DNA of the CDR3: TGTGCCAGTAGTATAGGGACAGGACCTTGGGGCTACACCTTC.